The 30 T cell receptor beta chains below come from one sample, sequenced in a study of T cell clonality in common variable immunodeficiency. Sequencing used immunoSEQ multiplex PCR; TCRdb keeps in-frame clones, though not all of them. The sample has about 34,000 clones, none seen only once. Sequences were obtained from peripheral blood mononuclear cells. All receptors derive from a person between 18 and 75 years old in good health.

This clone was counted many times. The CDR3 end falls 3 residues outside the read, so it is completed with the germline J gene. The chain joins TRBV4-1 to TRBJ2-7; TRBD2 might be the D (6 bases). This CDR3 comprises 15 residues. Per germline, CDR1 MGHRA and CDR2 YSYEKL. V lost 1 base to trimming and J lost 2 bases, with 12 bases between them. Partial CDR3 DNA: TGCGCCAGCAGCCAAGGGACTATACCAACCTACGAG. It translates to CASSQGTIPTYE. The full CDR3 protein reads CASSQGTIPTYEQYF.

Ten or more counts support this clone. The read comes to an end 3 residues before the CDR3 does, leaving the germline J gene to fill in the end. This chain connects TRBV2 to TRBJ1-4, with D perhaps matching TRBD1 (6 bases). The germline CDR1 and CDR2 sequences are SNHLY and FYNNEI. This CDR3 spans 15 amino acids. Trimming pared 6 bases from V and 2 bases from J, leaving 13 bases between. This chain's CDR3 is CASSLDRTTNEKLFF. The covered CDR3 bases are TGTGCCAGCAGCTTAGACAGGACTACTAATGAAAAA. Using reference TRBV2 and TRBJ1-4 for the parts outside the CDR3, the full variable domain is EPEVTQTPSHQVTQMGQEVILRCVPISNHLYFYWYRQILGQKVEFLVSFYNNEISEKSEIFDDQFSVERPDGSNFTLKIRSTKLEDSAMYFCASSLDRTTNEKLFFGSGTQLSVL.

This clone was seen many times. The CDR3 extends 3 residues past the end of the read, so its final part is completed from the germline J gene. The rearrangement links TRBV10-3 to TRBJ1-2; tentatively, D is TRBD1 (5 bases). The CDR3 runs to 14 residues. Germline loops: CDR1 ENHRY, CDR2 SYGVKD. Trimming removed 3 bases at V and 6 bases at J, with 14 bases between. The CDR3 loop is CAISEGGRVDGYTF. CDR3 DNA (partial): TGTGCCATCAGTGAAGGAGGCAGGGTGGATGGC.

This clone was seen many times. CDR3 in amino acids: CASSTRDGGGTEAFF. The CDR3 DNA, read in part, is TGTGCCAGCAGCACACGGGACGGAGGGGGTACTGAA. This chain links TRBV7-9 with TRBJ1-1, with TRBD1 as a possible D gene (6 bases). The read terminates 3 residues ahead of where the CDR3 ends, so the germline J gene completes it. From germline, CDR1 is SEHNR and CDR2 FQNEAQ (reference sequence). CDR3 length equals 15 residues. Trimming took 5 bases from V and 5 from J, leaving 18 bases between them.

This clone has at least ten counts. The read is 3 residues too short to cover the CDR3 end, so that end is filled in from the germline J gene. The rearrangement links TRBV7-9 to TRBJ2-2; D may be TRBD1 (5 bases). Trimming cost V 7 bases and J 5 bases, with 11 bases left between them. Germline CDR1 SEHNR, CDR2 FQNEAQ (reference sequence). CDR3 size: 13 residues. CDR3 loop: CASTRGGTGELFF. The DNA read from the CDR3 is TGTGCCAGCACAAGGGGTGGAACCGGGGAG.

Turning to this clone: The read ends 3 residues shy of where the CDR3 ends; the end is completed using the germline J gene. This chain connects TRBV5-6 to TRBJ1-1; D unclear. With 4 bases removed from V and 7 bases from J, the gap between germline ends came to 8 bases. This CDR3 has 11 residues. Germline-derived CDR1 and CDR2 are SGHDT and YYEEEE. The DNA read from the CDR3 is TGTGCCAGCAGCCGGGTGGGTGAA. Its translation: CASSRVGE. In full, the CDR3 reads CASSRVGEAFF.

This clone was seen at least ten times. The missing CDR3 end, 3 residues past where the read stops, is filled in from the germline J gene. This rearrangement joins TRBV20-1 to TRBJ2-3; TRBD2 aligns across 9 bases. The V and J ends lost 6 bases and 2 bases, in that order; junction bases with no gene match: 12. The CDR3 spans 16 residues. From germline, CDR1 is DFQATT and CDR2 SNEGSKA (reference sequence). CDR3: CSARRVLAGDTDTQYF. CDR3 DNA, as far as it was read: TGCAGTGCCAGGAGGGTTTTAGCGGGGGACACAGATACG.

This clone was seen at least ten times. The sequence runs out 3 residues before the end of the CDR3; the remainder is reconstructed from the germline J gene. The V gene is TRBV20-1, the J gene TRBJ2-3, with D maybe TRBD2 (6 bases). V was shortened by 2 bases and J by 1 base, with 7 bases between the two germline ends. CDR1 is DFQATT, CDR2 SNEGSKA, per germline (reference sequence). CDR3 length: 13 residues. CDR3 bases read: TGCAGTGCTAGAATAGCGGGCACAGATACG. Translating it yields CSARIAGTDT. The full CDR3 protein reads CSARIAGTDTQYF.

Many counts were recorded for this clone. The CDR3 is cut off 3 residues early in the read; its end comes from the germline J gene. The chain carries TRBV7-8 and TRBJ1-4; a weak D match, TRBD1 (6 bases). Germline V lookup: CDR1 SGHVS, CDR2 FQNEAQ. V was trimmed by 1 base and J by 6 bases, leaving 12 bases between them. This CDR3 has 15 amino acids. CDR3 bases read: TGTGCCAGCAGCTTAGTAGGGGGGGAGGATGAAAAA. Its protein product is CASSLVGGEDEK. The whole CDR3 sequence reads CASSLVGGEDEKLFF.

The table lists this clone with many counts. With the read ending 3 residues before the CDR3 end, the germline J gene is used to fill in that end. The chain joins TRBV10-1 to TRBJ1-3; no firm D call. Trimming stripped 4 bases from V and 0 bases from J, with 7 bases between. The CDR3 has 14 amino acids. In germline, CDR1 is WNHNN, CDR2 SYGVQD (reference sequence). The CDR3 DNA, read in part, is TGCGCCAGCAGTGCGGGGAACTCTGGAAACACC. Translation gives CASSAGNSGNT. The entire CDR3 sequence reads CASSAGNSGNTIYF.

This clone was recorded at least ten times. Sequencing ends 3 residues short of the CDR3 end; the germline J gene provides the rest. This rearrangement joins TRBV5-1 to TRBJ1-2, with D possibly matching TRBD1 (5 bases). Germline V CDR1 and CDR2: SGHRS, YFSETQ. This CDR3 is 15 amino acids long. CDR3: CASSLVLGLTWGYTF. The CDR3 DNA, read in part, is TGCGCCAGCAGCTTGGTTTTGGGGCTCACATGGGGC.

This clone was counted ten times or more. Read sequence stops 3 residues before the CDR3 end, and the germline J gene provides the missing end. The V and J genes are TRBV5-1 and TRBJ2-5; TRBD1 agrees at 8 bases. The CDR3 has 14 amino acids. The V gene's germline CDR1 is SGHRS and CDR2 YFSETQ. After removal of 4 bases from V and 2 bases from J, the junction contained 4 bases not matched to a gene. The CDR3 bases that were read are TGCGCCAGCAGCCCTGGGACAGGACAAGAGACC. Protein sequence: CASSPGTGQET. The full CDR3 is CASSPGTGQETQYF.

This clone was detected ten times or more. The read terminates 3 residues before the CDR3 end, so the remaining end is supplied by the germline J gene. Other nucleotide sequences from this sample produce the same CDR3. The V and J genes are TRBV20-1 and TRBJ1-4, with a possible D match to TRBD1 (6 bases). Germline CDR1 DFQATT, CDR2 SNEGSKA (reference sequence). The V gene lost 6 bases and the J gene lost 7 bases, with 15 bases spanning the gap. The CDR3 runs to 13 residues. CDR3 sequence reads: CSAFPQGIEKLFF. CDR3 DNA (partial): TGCAGTGCCTTCCCGCAGGGGATTGAAAAA.

This clone was seen ten or more times. The CDR3 end is not reached by the read, which stops 3 residues before it; the germline J gene fills it in. The chain is built from TRBV29-1 and TRBJ2-4; 7 bases fit TRBD1. The CDR3 totals 12 residues. V dropped 6 bases and J dropped 4; count of bases not matched to a gene: 3. Germline-derived CDR1 and CDR2 are SQVTM and ANQGSEA. CDR3 amino acids: CSVGTAKNIQYF. CDR3 DNA (partial): TGCAGCGTCGGGACAGCTAAAAACATT.

In its sample, this clone was seen many times. The read ends 3 residues shy of where the CDR3 ends; the end is completed using the germline J gene. The rearrangement uses TRBV30 and TRBJ2-3; 13 positions match TRBD2. Germline values: CDR1 GTSNPN, CDR2 SVGIG (reference sequence). The length of the CDR3 is 15 residues. Germline trimming cut 3 bases from V and 3 bases from J; bases unmatched to any gene: 3. CDR3: CAWSKGLAGTDTQYF. Incomplete CDR3 DNA: TGTGCCTGGAGCAAGGGACTAGCGGGAACAGATACG.

This clone showed up many times. Read coverage stops 3 residues before the CDR3 terminus; the germline J gene supplies the remainder. The chain has TRBV20-1 and TRBJ1-3, with 7 bases identical to TRBD1. The CDR3 has 18 amino acids. V shed 0 bases and J 0 bases; nucleotides not matched to a gene: 11. Looked up from germline, CDR1 is DFQATT and CDR2 is SNEGSKA (reference sequence). The CDR3 bases that were read are TGCAGTGCTAGAGACTTAGGACCGGGACAGCACTCTGGAAACACC. Amino acid sequence: CSARDLGPGQHSGNT. The entire CDR3 protein reads CSARDLGPGQHSGNTIYF.

To note about this clone: With a much larger clone just one base away, this may be a read error. The sequence runs out 3 residues before the end of the CDR3; the remainder is reconstructed from the germline J gene. This sequence joins TRBV7-6 and TRBJ2-1, with 7 bases lining up with TRBD2. The CDR3 contains 14 residues. Germline lookup yields CDR1 SGHVS and CDR2 FNYEAQ. J lost 0 bases, V lost 4 bases, and 0 bases had no gene match. The sequenced part of the CDR3 DNA is TGTGCCAGCAGCTGGACTAGCTCCTACAATGAG. It yields the protein CASSWTSSYNE. The CDR3 in full is CASSWTSSYNEQFF.

Ten or more counts support this clone. The sequence runs out 3 residues before the end of the CDR3; the remainder is reconstructed from the germline J gene. The chain couples TRBV19 to TRBJ2-3; 8 positions match TRBD1. This CDR3 has 15 amino acids. Germline V gene sequence: CDR1 LNHDA, CDR2 SQIVND (reference sequence). J lost 2 bases, V lost 7 bases, and 8 bases had no gene match. The DNA read from the CDR3 is TGTGCCAGTACCACCGGGACAGGCCTCACAGATACG. Its translation: CASTTGTGLTDT. The full CDR3 is CASTTGTGLTDTQYF.

This clone was detected ten times or more. The read gets to within 3 residues of the CDR3 end, and the germline J gene fills in the rest. The chain carries TRBV20-1 and TRBJ2-5; tentatively, D is TRBD2 (7 bases). Per the germline V gene, CDR1 is DFQATT and CDR2 is SNEGSKA (reference sequence). The CDR3 is 14 residues long. Trimming cost V 5 bases and J 4 bases, with 17 bases left between them. This CDR3 is CSAPPSGRGETQYF. The part of the CDR3 DNA that was read is TGCAGTGCTCCTCCTAGCGGCAGGGGAGAGACC.

This clone was counted at least ten times. The read ends 3 residues before the CDR3 terminus; that terminus is restored from the germline J gene. The chain joins TRBV20-1 to TRBJ1-1, with TRBD1 matching 7 bases. Germline lookup yields CDR1 DFQATT and CDR2 SNEGSKA (reference sequence). The V segment lost 0 bases and the J segment 1 base; nucleotides outside the gene matches: 8. The length of the CDR3 is 16 residues. Incomplete CDR3 DNA: TGCAGTGCTAGAGATCCGAGACAGGGTTGGAACACTGAA. The encoded protein is CSARDPRQGWNTE. The entire CDR3 protein is CSARDPRQGWNTEAFF.

There are many counts of this clone. The DNA ends 3 residues before the CDR3 does, and the rest of the CDR3 is filled in from the germline J gene. The rearrangement joins TRBV4-1 to TRBJ2-1, with D possibly TRBD1 on 6 matching bases. Between the trimmed V and J ends, which lost 0 bases and 0 bases, there was a span of 12 bases. Per germline, CDR1 MGHRA and CDR2 YSYEKL. This CDR3 comprises 17 residues. The sequenced CDR3 bases are TGCGCCAGCAGCCAAGATCCGTGGGACACCTCCTACAATGAG. Translation gives CASSQDPWDTSYNE. In full, the CDR3 reads CASSQDPWDTSYNEQFF.

This clone was counted many times. From the germline J gene comes the end of the CDR3, since the read stops 3 residues before it. The chain combines TRBV20-1 with TRBJ1-1; D uncertain. V shed 1 base and J shed 0 bases, with 15 bases lying between them. Germline CDR1 reads DFQATT; CDR2 reads SNEGSKA (reference sequence). The CDR3 runs to 16 residues. CDR3 bases read: TGCAGTGCTAGAGCCGCGAGGGCAGCAATGAACACTGAA. It specifies CSARAARAAMNTE. The full CDR3 sequence reads CSARAARAAMNTEAFF.

In its sample, this clone was seen many times. Coverage ceases 3 residues before the CDR3 finishes, and the germline J gene fills in the end. The V and J genes are TRBV7-9 and TRBJ2-2; D unclear. V was pared by 2 bases and J by 7 bases, with 14 bases between. CDR1 and CDR2 from the germline V gene are SEHNR and FQNEAQ (reference sequence). This CDR3 region has 15 residues. The CDR3 region is CASSLISLRGGELFF. CDR3 bases read: TGTGCCAGCAGCTTAATTTCTCTCCGAGGCGGGGAG.

This clone was counted many times. The read terminates 3 residues before the CDR3 end, so the remaining end is supplied by the germline J gene. The chain carries TRBV7-2 and TRBJ2-4, with TRBD2 matching 8 bases. This CDR3 contains 12 residues. V trimming: 5 bases; J trimming: 7 bases; junction bases outside the gene matches: 1. In germline, CDR1 is SGHTA, CDR2 FQGNSA. CDR3 DNA (partial): TGTGCCAGCAGCCGGGAGGGGAACATT. Protein sequence: CASSREGNI. The CDR3 in full is CASSREGNIQYF.

This clone was counted many times. The observed sequence ends 3 residues before the CDR3 terminus, with the missing tail filled in from the germline J gene. This sample includes further DNA sequences coding for the same CDR3. J is TRBJ2-7 and V is TRBV18; D is perhaps TRBD2 (6 bases). Germline V gene data show CDR1 as KGHSH and CDR2 as LQKENI. The CDR3 totals 14 residues. V lost 2 bases, J lost 1 base, and 9 bases lay in between. The CDR3 sequence is CASSPGTGSYEQYF. The DNA read from the CDR3 is TGTGCCAGCTCACCAGGGACTGGATCCTACGAG.

This clone was recorded many times. The CDR3 end is not reached by the read, which stops 3 residues before it; the germline J gene fills it in. The rearrangement links TRBV4-1 to TRBJ2-2, with D perhaps TRBD2 (6 bases). Germline CDR1 and CDR2: MGHRA and YSYEKL. This CDR3 spans 15 amino acids. V was cut by 4 bases and J by 4 bases, with 13 bases left in between. Partial CDR3 DNA: TGCGCCAGCAGCCTGGGGGGAAAGGGCACCGGGGAG. This translates into CASSLGGKGTGE. The CDR3 in full is CASSLGGKGTGELFF.

The sample holds many counts of this clone. The sequence runs out 3 residues before the end of the CDR3; the remainder is reconstructed from the germline J gene. J is TRBJ2-1 and V is TRBV18; TRBD2 matches 13 bases. CDR3 length: 19 residues. Germline trimming cut 0 bases from V and 3 bases from J; bases unmatched to any gene: 8. Looked up from germline, CDR1 is KGHSH and CDR2 is LQKENI. CDR3 DNA (partial): TGTGCCAGCTCACCACCTATCACTAGCGGGAGGGCCGACTACAATGAG. Translated: CASSPPITSGRADYNE. The whole CDR3 sequence reads CASSPPITSGRADYNEQFF.

This clone has ten or more counts. Coverage ceases 3 residues before the CDR3 finishes, and the germline J gene fills in the end. The chain joins TRBV19 to TRBJ2-1, with 10 bases aligning to TRBD2. This CDR3 is 18 amino acids long. CDR1 is LNHDA, CDR2 SQIVND, per germline (reference sequence). Trimming removed 1 base from V and 7 bases from J; junction bases left unmatched: 13. This CDR3 is CASSIALRASGRGNEQFF. CDR3 DNA, as far as it was read: TGTGCCAGTAGTATAGCCCTGAGGGCTAGCGGGAGAGGTAATGAG.

At least ten counts were recorded for this clone. Read coverage stops 3 residues before the CDR3 terminus; the germline J gene supplies the remainder. This chain links TRBV20-1 with TRBJ1-1; D ambiguous. Trimming pared 0 bases from V and 1 base from J, leaving 6 bases between. This CDR3 spans 13 amino acids. CDR1 is DFQATT, CDR2 SNEGSKA, per germline (reference sequence). The covered CDR3 bases are TGCAGTGCTAGAGATTTCGGGAACACTGAA. It translates to CSARDFGNTE. The whole CDR3 reads CSARDFGNTEAFF.

This clone was seen ten or more times. The sequenced fragment ends 3 residues before the CDR3 boundary, so the rest is inferred from the germline J gene. The genes are TRBV7-2 and TRBJ2-7, with unresolved D. The CDR3 runs 12 residues. V lost 1 base and J lost 6, with 7 bases in between. From germline, CDR1 is SGHTA and CDR2 FQGNSA. Partial CDR3 DNA: TGTGCCAGCAGCTTAGGACAAATCGAG. Translated: CASSLGQIE. The CDR3 reads in full as CASSLGQIEQYF.